This TCR beta chain appears in the sequencing data of a study of early T cells in non-severe SARS-CoV-2 infection. Looking at the study overall: Sequencing was performed on bulk RNA from unsorted whole blood, leaving chains unpaired.

The table lists this clonotype with many counts. Its antigen is not identified. Study-level points and caveats: The VDJdb matching leaned toward anti-spike CD8 responses and overlooked private and CD4 specificities.

As part of library construction, unique molecular identifiers were attached to individual cDNA molecules. TCRdb recomputed calls from the 5' RACE reads with MiXCR, one row per CDR3 protein. The top ten clones hold roughly 1.2% of a sample with 85,000 to 100,000 distinct CDR3 sequences, 16% of them seen once. This TCR was sampled from an adult who was a healthcare worker with PCR-confirmed SARS-CoV-2 infection or an uninfected control (not recorded which). Material: whole blood.

The CDR3 DNA sequence: TGTGCCAGCAGCCCTACCACGACTAGCGGGAGTTACTTC. Translated, it gives CASSPTTTSGSYF. The V and J genes are TRBV11-2 and TRBJ2-7; 12 bases agree with TRBD2. The V and J ends lost 5 bases and 13 bases, in that order; junction bases with no gene match: 9. The V gene's germline CDR1 is SGHAT and CDR2 FQNNGV. This CDR3 is 13 amino acids long. Combining the CDR3 with reference TRBV11-2 and TRBJ2-7 gives the whole variable domain EAGVAQSPRYKIIEKRQSVAFWCNPISGHATLYWYQQILGQGPKLLIQFQNNGVVDDSQLPKDRFSAERLKGVDSTLKIQPAKLEDSAVYLCASSPTTTSGSYFGPGTRLTVT.